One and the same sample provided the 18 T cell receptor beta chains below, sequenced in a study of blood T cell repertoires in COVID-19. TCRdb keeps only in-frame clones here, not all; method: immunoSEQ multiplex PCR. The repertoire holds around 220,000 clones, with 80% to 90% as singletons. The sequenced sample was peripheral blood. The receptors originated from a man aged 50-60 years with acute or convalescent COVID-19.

The chain's CDR3 is CASSFGQGPIFSYNEQFF. CDR3 nucleotides: TGTGCCAGCAGCTTCGGGCAGGGCCCTATTTTCTCCTACAATGAGCAGTTCTTC. The rearrangement uses TRBV5-6 and TRBJ2-1; tentatively, D is TRBD1 (5 bases). Germline values: CDR1 SGHDT, CDR2 YYEEEE. The CDR3 runs 18 residues. V lost 2 bases, J lost 0 bases, and 18 bases lay in between.

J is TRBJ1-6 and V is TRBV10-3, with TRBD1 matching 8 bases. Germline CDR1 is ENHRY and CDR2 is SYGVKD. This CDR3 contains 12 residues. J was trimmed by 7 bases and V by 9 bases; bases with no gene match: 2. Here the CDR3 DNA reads TGTGCCATTGGGACAGGAAATTCACCCCTCCACTTT. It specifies CAIGTGNSPLHF.

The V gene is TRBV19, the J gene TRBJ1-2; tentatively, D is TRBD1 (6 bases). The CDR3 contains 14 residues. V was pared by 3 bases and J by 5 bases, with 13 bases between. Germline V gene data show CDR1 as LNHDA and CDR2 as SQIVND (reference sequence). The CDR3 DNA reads TGTGCCAGTAGTATGGGCAGGGGCGGGTATGGCTACACCTTC. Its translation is CASSMGRGGYGYTF.

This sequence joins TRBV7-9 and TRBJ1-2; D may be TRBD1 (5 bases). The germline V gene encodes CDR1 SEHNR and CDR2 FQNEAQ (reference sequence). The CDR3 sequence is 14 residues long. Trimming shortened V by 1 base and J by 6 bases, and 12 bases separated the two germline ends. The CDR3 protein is CASSLEGLTDGYTF. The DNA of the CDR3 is TGTGCCAGCAGCTTAGAGGGGTTGACAGATGGCTACACCTTC.

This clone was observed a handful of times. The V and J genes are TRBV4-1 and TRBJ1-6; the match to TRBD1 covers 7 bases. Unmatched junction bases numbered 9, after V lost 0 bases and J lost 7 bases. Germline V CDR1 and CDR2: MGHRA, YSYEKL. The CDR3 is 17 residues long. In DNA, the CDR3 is TGCGCCAGCAGCCAAGAGGGGGGCGACAGGGTCAATTCACCCCTCCACTTT. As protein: CASSQEGGDRVNSPLHF.

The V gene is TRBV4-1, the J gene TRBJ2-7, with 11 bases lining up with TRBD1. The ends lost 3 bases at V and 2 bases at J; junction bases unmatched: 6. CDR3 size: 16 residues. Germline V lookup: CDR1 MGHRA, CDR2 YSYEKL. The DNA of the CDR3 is TGCGCCAGCAGCCATGTTCCGGGACAGGGGGCCTACGAGCAGTACTTC. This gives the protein CASSHVPGQGAYEQYF.

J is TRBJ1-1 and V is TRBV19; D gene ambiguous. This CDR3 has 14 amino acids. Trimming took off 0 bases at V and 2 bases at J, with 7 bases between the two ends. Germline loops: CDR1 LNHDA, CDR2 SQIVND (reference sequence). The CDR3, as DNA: TGTGCCAGTAGTATAGATAGTTTCAACACTGAAGCTTTCTTT. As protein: CASSIDSFNTEAFF.

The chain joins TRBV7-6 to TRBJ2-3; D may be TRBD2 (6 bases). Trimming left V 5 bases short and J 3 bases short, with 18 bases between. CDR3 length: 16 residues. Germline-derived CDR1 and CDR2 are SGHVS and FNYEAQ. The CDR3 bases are TGTGCCAGCAGCCCACAGTGGAATCGGGGGACAGATACGCAGTATTTT. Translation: CASSPQWNRGTDTQYF.

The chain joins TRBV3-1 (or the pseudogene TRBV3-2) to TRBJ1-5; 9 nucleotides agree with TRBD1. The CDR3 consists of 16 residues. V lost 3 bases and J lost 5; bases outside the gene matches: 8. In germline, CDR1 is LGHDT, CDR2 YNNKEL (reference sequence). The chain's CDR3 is CASSHSGTGPDQPQHF. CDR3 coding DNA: TGTGCCAGCAGCCACTCCGGGACAGGGCCTGATCAGCCCCAGCATTTT.

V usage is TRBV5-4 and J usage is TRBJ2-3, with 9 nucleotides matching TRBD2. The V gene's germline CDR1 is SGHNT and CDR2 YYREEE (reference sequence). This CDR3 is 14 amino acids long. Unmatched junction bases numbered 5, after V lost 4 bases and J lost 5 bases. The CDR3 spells CASSRGGAEDTQYF. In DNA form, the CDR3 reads TGTGCCAGCAGCCGCGGGGGGGCCGAAGATACGCAGTATTTT.

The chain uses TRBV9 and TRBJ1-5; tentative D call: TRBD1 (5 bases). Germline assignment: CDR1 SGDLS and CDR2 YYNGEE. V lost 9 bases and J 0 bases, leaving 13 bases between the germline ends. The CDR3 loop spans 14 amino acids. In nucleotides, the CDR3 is TGTGCCACCCACGACAGCTTTAGCAATCAGCCCCAGCATTTT. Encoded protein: CATHDSFSNQPQHF.

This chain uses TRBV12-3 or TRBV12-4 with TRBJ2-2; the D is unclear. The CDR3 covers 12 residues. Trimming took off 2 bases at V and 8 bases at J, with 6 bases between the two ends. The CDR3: CASSLIRGELFF. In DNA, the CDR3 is TGTGCCAGCAGTTTAATACGGGGGGAGCTGTTTTTT.

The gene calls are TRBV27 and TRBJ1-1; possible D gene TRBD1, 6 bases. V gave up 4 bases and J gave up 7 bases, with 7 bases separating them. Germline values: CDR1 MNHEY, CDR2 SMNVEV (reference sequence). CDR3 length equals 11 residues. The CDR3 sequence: CASSSGVEAFF. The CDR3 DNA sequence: TGTGCCAGCAGTTCAGGGGTTGAAGCTTTCTTT.

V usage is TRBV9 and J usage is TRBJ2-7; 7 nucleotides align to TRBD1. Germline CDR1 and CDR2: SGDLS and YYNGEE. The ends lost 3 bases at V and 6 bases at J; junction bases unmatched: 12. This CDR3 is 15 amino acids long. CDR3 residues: CASSEGATGTGEQYF. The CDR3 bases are TGTGCCAGCAGCGAGGGGGCCACAGGGACGGGCGAGCAGTACTTC.

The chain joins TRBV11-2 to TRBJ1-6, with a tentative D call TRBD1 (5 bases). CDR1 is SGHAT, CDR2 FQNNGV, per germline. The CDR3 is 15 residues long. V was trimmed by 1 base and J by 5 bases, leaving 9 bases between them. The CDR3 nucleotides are TGTGCCAGCAGCTTAGGTGGCAGGGATAATTCACCCCTCCACTTT. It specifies CASSLGGRDNSPLHF. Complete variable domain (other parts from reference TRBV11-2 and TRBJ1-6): EAGVAQSPRYKIIEKRQSVAFWCNPISGHATLYWYQQILGQGPKLLIQFQNNGVVDDSQLPKDRFSAERLKGVDSTLKIQPAKLEDSAVYLCASSLGGRDNSPLHFGNGTRLTVT.

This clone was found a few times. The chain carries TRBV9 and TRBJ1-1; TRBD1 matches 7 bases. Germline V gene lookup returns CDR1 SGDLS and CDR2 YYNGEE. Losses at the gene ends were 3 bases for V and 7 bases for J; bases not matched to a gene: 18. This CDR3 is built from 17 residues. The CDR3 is CASSGPPGTASTDEAFF. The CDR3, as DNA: TGTGCCAGCAGCGGCCCCCCCGGGACAGCATCGACTGATGAAGCTTTCTTT.

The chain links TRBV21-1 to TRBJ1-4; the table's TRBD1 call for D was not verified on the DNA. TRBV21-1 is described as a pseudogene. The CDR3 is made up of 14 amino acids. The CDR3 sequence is CASSKSHSNEKLFF. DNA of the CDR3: TGTGCCAGCAGCAAATCTCACAGTAATGAAAAACTGTTTTTT.

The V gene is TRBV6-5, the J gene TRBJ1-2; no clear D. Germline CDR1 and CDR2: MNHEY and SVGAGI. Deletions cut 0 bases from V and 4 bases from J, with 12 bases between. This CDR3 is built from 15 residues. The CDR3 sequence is CASSYSGGKGYGYTF. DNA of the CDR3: TGTGCCAGCAGTTACTCAGGAGGGAAAGGCTATGGCTACACCTTC.